A single sample is the source of the 10 T cell receptor beta chains below, sequenced in a study of healthy donors' naive CD4 and CD8 T cells. TCR libraries were built from 500 to 600 ng of total RNA by linear amplification. Each CDR3 protein gets one entry after TCRdb re-called the reads with MiXCR. The sample includes approximately 180,000 distinct CDR3 sequences, 74% of them seen just once. The specimen sequenced was naive CD4+ and CD8+ T cells sorted from blood, pooled from several donors. These receptors came from a pool of human donors in good health; the sample pools cells from several healthy donors.

This chain links TRBV4-2 with TRBJ2-2; D gene unclear. The CDR3 extends over 12 amino acids. Per germline, CDR1 LGHNA and CDR2 YNFKEQ. Trimming took 0 bases from V and 7 from J, leaving 3 bases between them. Here the CDR3 DNA reads TGTGCCAGCAGCCAAGAAGTCGGGGAGCTGTTTTTT. As protein: CASSQEVGELFF.

This sequence joins TRBV2 and TRBJ2-1, with D perhaps given as TRBD1 or TRBD2 (5 bases each). Germline V gives CDR1 SNHLY, CDR2 FYNNEI. V lost 6 bases and J 9 bases, leaving 18 bases between the germline ends. The CDR3 is made up of 14 amino acids. CDR3 loop: CASRRGTGLGEQFF. CDR3 DNA: TGTGCCAGCAGGAGGGGTACAGGCTTAGGTGAGCAGTTCTTC.

The genes are TRBV5-5 and TRBJ1-1, with D possibly matching TRBD1 (5 bases). In germline, CDR1 is SGHKS, CDR2 YYEKEE (reference sequence). This CDR3 is 13 amino acids long. Trimming removed 2 bases from V and 7 bases from J, with 12 bases in between. The CDR3 DNA reads TGTGCCAGCAGCTTTACGGGGCTGGATGAAGCTTTCTTT. Its translation: CASSFTGLDEAFF.

This sequence joins TRBV6-5 and TRBJ1-2; maybe TRBD1 (5 bases). The CDR3 sequence is 15 residues long. V dropped 2 bases and J dropped 4 bases, with 14 bases sitting between them. Germline V lookup: CDR1 MNHEY, CDR2 SVGAGI. The CDR3 DNA reads TGTGCCAGCAGTTACGGGGGGACGGGTTCCTATGGCTACACCTTC. Amino acid sequence: CASSYGGTGSYGYTF.

V usage is TRBV19 and J usage is TRBJ1-5, with D perhaps TRBD1 (6 bases). The CDR3 has 15 amino acids. V lost 4 bases to trimming and J lost 0 bases, with 10 bases between them. Germline V gives CDR1 LNHDA, CDR2 SQIVND (reference sequence). The CDR3 loop is CASSTPGDSNQPQHF. Written as DNA, the CDR3 is TGTGCCAGTAGTACCCCAGGGGATAGCAATCAGCCCCAGCATTTT. Using reference TRBV19 and TRBJ1-5 for the parts outside the CDR3, the full variable domain is DGGITQSPKYLFRKEGQNVTLSCEQNLNHDAMYWYRQDPGQGLRLIYYSQIVNDFQKGDIAEGYSVSREKKESFPLTVTSAQKNPTAFYLCASSTPGDSNQPQHFGDGTRLSIL.

The chain recombines TRBV6-5 with TRBJ1-3; D gene uncertain. V was cut by 4 bases and J by 0 bases, with 13 bases left in between. CDR1 and CDR2 from the germline V gene are MNHEY and SVGAGI. The CDR3 extends over 16 amino acids. This CDR3 reads CASSSTVPNSGNTIYF. The DNA for the CDR3 is TGTGCCAGCAGTTCGACCGTACCTAACTCTGGAAACACCATATATTTT.

The V call is TRBV20-1, the J call TRBJ1-6, with D possibly matching TRBD1 (5 bases). V dropped 0 bases and J dropped 13 bases, with 10 bases sitting between them. Germline V CDR1 and CDR2: DFQATT, SNEGSKA (reference sequence). The CDR3 totals 12 residues. The CDR3 nucleotides are TGCAGTGCTAGAGATCAGCAGGGCCCCCTCCACTTT. Translation: CSARDQQGPLHF.

CDR3 bases: TGTGCCAGCAGGCGTAGGGGGCCTGGAAACACCATATATTTT. Translating gives CASRRRGPGNTIYF. V gene TRBV12-3 or TRBV12-4 combines with J gene TRBJ1-3; 7 bases agree with TRBD1. The CDR3 is made up of 14 amino acids. V shed 6 bases, J shed 2 bases, and the junction held 4 bases outside the gene matches.

The chain couples TRBV6-5 to TRBJ2-5; D could derive from TRBD1 or TRBD2 (6 bases each). Trimming stripped 5 bases from V and 5 bases from J, with 21 bases between. The germline V gene encodes CDR1 MNHEY and CDR2 SVGAGI. This CDR3 spans 16 amino acids. The DNA for the CDR3 is TGTGCCAGCAGTACCTCCGGGACTCTGAGGGGGGAGACCCAGTACTTC. Its translation is CASSTSGTLRGETQYF.

V usage is TRBV4-1 and J usage is TRBJ2-7; 10 positions match TRBD1. Germline CDR1 reads MGHRA; CDR2 reads YSYEKL. V lost 0 bases, J lost 4 bases, and 3 bases stayed unmatched. This CDR3 is 15 amino acids long. CDR3: CASSQETGGMYEQYF. CDR3 nucleotides: TGCGCCAGCAGCCAAGAGACAGGGGGCATGTACGAGCAGTACTTC.